This TCR beta chain was found in a study of T cells in Graves' hyperthyroidism and ophthalmopathy. Germline CDR1 MGHDK, CDR2 SYGVNS. V was trimmed by 5 bases and J by 5 bases, leaving 16 bases between them. This CDR3 has 14 residues. This clonotype was found once. RNA transcripts yielded amplified TCR beta CDR3 regions. Initially, a first-round RT-PCR of the TCR CDR3 employed the HTBI primer set. Using its own MiXCR run on the multiplex PCR reads, TCRdb lists one record per CDR3 protein. Here the sample spans 400,000 or so distinct CDR3 sequences, around 15% being singletons. The material sequenced was blood. This chain links TRBV25-1 with TRBJ2-7; perhaps D is TRBD1 or TRBD2 (5 bases each). The sequence derives from a woman aged 55-75 years with Graves' ophthalmopathy. The CDR3 here is CASSRGVGGHEQYF. The CDR3 DNA reads TGTGCCAGCAGTAGGGGAGTGGGCGGCCACGAGCAGTACTTC.